Following are 24 T cell receptor beta chains from one sample sequenced in a study of blood T cell repertoires in COVID-19. The data were produced by immunoSEQ multiplex PCR, yet TCRdb's version contains in-frame clones alone and is incomplete. The data contain about 32,000 clones, roughly 87% of them singletons. Sequenced sample: peripheral blood. These TCRs come from a man between 65 and 85 years old with active or convalescent COVID-19.

This chain links TRBV5-1 with TRBJ1-6; 8 nucleotides align to TRBD1. With 0 bases clipped from V and 7 bases from J, the junction kept 0 bases outside the gene matches. Germline V gene lookup returns CDR1 SGHRS and CDR2 YFSETQ. The CDR3 spans 14 residues. Here the CDR3 DNA reads TGCGCCAGCAGCTTGGGGACAGGGAATTCACCCCTCCACTTT. Protein: CASSLGTGNSPLHF.

The chain carries TRBV28 and TRBJ2-7; 8 bases are a match to TRBD2. The junction had 3 bases not matched to a gene; V was cut back by 2 bases and J by 6 bases. Germline V lookup: CDR1 MDHEN, CDR2 SYDVKM. There are 13 residues in the CDR3. The DNA for the CDR3 is TGTGCCAGCAGTTTACCTAGCGGGTTCGAGCAGTACTTC. Residues: CASSLPSGFEQYF. Full variable domain (rest looked up from reference TRBV28 and TRBJ2-7): DVKVTQSSRYLVKRTGEKVFLECVQDMDHENMFWYRQDPGLGLRLIYFSYDVKMKEKGDIPEGYSVSREKKERFSLILESASTNQTSMYLCASSLPSGFEQYFGPGTRLTVT.

The chain links TRBV2 to TRBJ2-7; 10 nucleotides line up with TRBD2. The J segment lost 4 bases and the V segment lost 0 bases, leaving 3 bases of the junction unmatched. CDR1 is SNHLY and CDR2 is FYNNEI in the germline V gene. The CDR3 spans 15 residues. The CDR3 loop reads CASSEALAGVYEQYF. CDR3 nucleotide sequence: TGTGCCAGCAGTGAAGCTCTAGCGGGAGTTTACGAGCAGTACTTC. Together with reference TRBV2 and TRBJ2-7, the CDR3 gives the full variable domain: EPEVTQTPSHQVTQMGQEVILRCVPISNHLYFYWYRQILGQKVEFLVSFYNNEISEKSEIFDDQFSVERPDGSNFTLKIRSTKLEDSAMYFCASSEALAGVYEQYFGPGTRLTVT.

The chain recombines TRBV6-5 with TRBJ1-1; possible D gene TRBD1, 6 bases. CDR1 MNHEY and CDR2 SVGAGI come from the germline V gene. The CDR3 sequence is 16 residues long. Deletions cut 0 bases from V and 3 bases from J, with 14 bases between. The CDR3 nucleotides read TGTGCCAGCAGTTACTCTCTCGGGGGGGCAGACACTGAAGCTTTCTTT. It specifies CASSYSLGGADTEAFF.

CDR3 in DNA: TGTGCCAGCAGCTTTAGCAGCCAGAACACTGAAGCTTTCTTT. It translates to CASSFSSQNTEAFF. The V and J genes are TRBV11-3 and TRBJ1-1; D is ambiguous. The CDR3 is 14 amino acids. Trimming removed 3 bases at V and 1 base at J, with 9 bases between. Germline CDR1 reads SGHNT; CDR2 reads YENEEA. Full variable domain (rest looked up from reference TRBV11-3 and TRBJ1-1): EAGVVQSPRYKIIEKKQPVAFWCNPISGHNTLYWYLQNLGQGPELLIRYENEEAVDDSQLPKDRFSAERLKGVDSTLKIQPAELGDSAVYLCASSFSSQNTEAFFGQGTRLTVV.

The chain links TRBV27 to TRBJ1-2; the D gene is possibly TRBD1 (5 bases). Looked up from germline, CDR1 is MNHEY and CDR2 is SMNVEV (reference sequence). The CDR3 has 13 amino acids. V was trimmed by 5 bases and J by 4 bases, leaving 11 bases between them. The chain's CDR3 is CASSDQGGYGYTF. For the CDR3, the DNA is TGTGCCAGCAGTGATCAGGGAGGCTATGGCTACACCTTC.

This clone was found once. This sequence joins TRBV10-3 and TRBJ1-2, with 9 bases matching TRBD1. The CDR3 is 14 residues long. The germline CDR1 and CDR2 sequences are ENHRY and SYGVKD. The junction had 7 bases not matched to a gene; V was cut back by 6 bases and J by 5 bases. The CDR3 reads CAISQPGTGYGYTF. In DNA form, the CDR3 reads TGTGCCATCAGCCAACCCGGGACAGGGTATGGCTACACCTTC.

The V call is TRBV19, the J call TRBJ1-1; D gene uncertain. CDR3 length equals 12 residues. CDR1 is LNHDA, CDR2 SQIVND, per germline (reference sequence). V lost 6 bases, J lost 6 bases, and 11 bases lay in between. DNA of the CDR3: TGTGCCAGTAGGAGGGCCGGATCTGAAGCTTTCTTT. This translates into CASRRAGSEAFF.

The V call is TRBV18, the J call TRBJ2-3; 10 bases match TRBD2. This CDR3 has 16 residues. Germline lookup yields CDR1 KGHSH and CDR2 LQKENI. Trimming removed 6 bases from V and 2 bases from J; junction bases left unmatched: 8. The CDR3 sequence is CASSRASGSFTDTQYF. CDR3 nucleotides: TGTGCCAGCTCGCGAGCTAGCGGGAGTTTCACAGATACGCAGTATTTT.

The rearrangement links TRBV7-9 to TRBJ1-2; D uncertain. The CDR3 runs to 14 residues. With 6 bases removed from V and 0 bases from J, the gap between germline ends came to 11 bases. Germline V gene sequence: CDR1 SEHNR, CDR2 FQNEAQ (reference sequence). Here the CDR3 DNA reads TGTGCCAGCAGTAGGGAGGTTGCTAACTATGGCTACACCTTC. Translated, it gives CASSREVANYGYTF. The full variable domain, rest sourced from reference TRBV7-9 and TRBJ1-2, is DTGVSQNPRHKITKRGQNVTFRCDPISEHNRLYWYRQTLGQGPEFLTYFQNEAQLEKSRLLSDRFSAERPKGSFSTLEIQRTEQGDSAMYLCASSREVANYGYTFGSGTRLTVV.

The chain has TRBV7-2 and TRBJ1-1; 10 bases match TRBD1. Unmatched junction bases numbered 11, after V lost 5 bases and J lost 5 bases. The CDR3 runs to 16 residues. CDR1 SGHTA and CDR2 FQGNSA come from the germline V gene. The CDR3 nucleotides are TGTGCCAGCAGCCTCCGGGACAGGGGACGTCTGACTGAAGCTTTCTTT. Translated, it gives CASSLRDRGRLTEAFF.

The CDR3 reads CASSFGTGSSYEQYF. CDR3 DNA sequence: TGCGCCAGCAGCTTTGGGACAGGGAGCTCCTACGAGCAGTACTTC. This sequence joins TRBV5-1 and TRBJ2-7; TRBD1 aligns across 9 bases. Per the germline V gene, CDR1 is SGHRS and CDR2 is YFSETQ. The CDR3 consists of 15 residues. The trim removed 2 bases at V and 0 bases at J, leaving 3 bases unmatched. The full variable domain, completed using reference TRBV5-1 and TRBJ2-7, is KAGVTQTPRYLIKTRGQQVTLSCSPISGHRSVSWYQQTPGQGLQFLFEYFSETQRNKGNFPGRFSGRQFSNSRSEMNVSTLELGDSALYLCASSFGTGSSYEQYFGPGTRLTVT.

The chain couples TRBV7-9 to TRBJ2-7; possible D gene TRBD1, 6 bases. The germline gives CDR1 SEHNR, CDR2 FQNEAQ (reference sequence). The CDR3 covers 13 residues. As DNA, the CDR3 is TGTGCTTCGCACGGGGCAGGGGTGTCCGAGCAGTACTTC. Protein product: CASHGAGVSEQYF.

The chain joins TRBV19 to TRBJ1-6; 7 nucleotides line up with TRBD1. The CDR3 loop spans 15 amino acids. V lost 5 bases to trimming and J lost 7 bases; unmatched junction nucleotides: 8. Germline CDR1 reads LNHDA; CDR2 reads SQIVND (reference sequence). The CDR3 sequence: CASSLRTGRNSPLHF. The CDR3 DNA is TGTGCCAGTAGTCTCCGGACAGGTCGGAATTCACCCCTCCACTTT.

The V gene is TRBV4-1, the J gene TRBJ1-2; tentative D call: TRBD1 (5 bases). CDR1 and CDR2 from the germline V gene are MGHRA and YSYEKL. The V and J ends lost 0 bases and 4 bases respectively, with 15 bases between them. The CDR3 has 16 residues. Here the CDR3 DNA reads TGCGCCAGCAGCCAAGAAGTTTCAGGGAGGATCTATGGCTACACCTTC. Protein: CASSQEVSGRIYGYTF.

V is TRBV5-1 and J is TRBJ2-3, with TRBD1 matching 7 bases. CDR3 length equals 14 residues. Trimming took 4 bases from V and 3 from J; bases not matched to a gene: 5. Germline loops: CDR1 SGHRS, CDR2 YFSETQ. The CDR3 nucleotides are TGCGCCAGCAGCGCCGGGACAGCTACAGATACGCAGTATTTT. Protein product: CASSAGTATDTQYF.

This clone was detected only once. This chain links TRBV28 with TRBJ1-2; 9 nucleotides agree with TRBD1. The trim removed 6 bases at V and 4 bases at J, leaving 9 bases unmatched. CDR3 length equals 15 residues. Germline V gene data show CDR1 as MDHEN and CDR2 as SYDVKM. CDR3: CASSGGQGPFYGYTF. As DNA, the CDR3 is TGTGCCAGCAGCGGGGGACAGGGCCCTTTCTATGGCTACACCTTC.

This chain links TRBV21-1 with TRBJ1-5; TRBD1 is the table's D call and was not checked against the DNA. TRBV21-1 is annotated as a pseudogene. This CDR3 is built from 13 residues. In DNA form, the CDR3 reads TGTGCCAGCACCGCGGACAGGAATCAGCCCCAGCATTTT. It yields the protein CASTADRNQPQHF.

CDR3 sequence reads: CASSQDPGGRVEQYF. CDR3 bases: TGCGCCAGCAGCCAAGATCCGGGCGGGAGGGTCGAGCAGTACTTC. The chain combines TRBV4-1 with TRBJ2-7; 9 bases align to TRBD2. Germline trimming cut 0 bases from V and 6 bases from J; bases unmatched to any gene: 6. Germline CDR1 is MGHRA and CDR2 is YSYEKL. CDR3 length: 15 residues.

This chain joins TRBV29-1 and TRBJ2-1; the match to TRBD2 covers 14 bases. Germline V gives CDR1 SQVTM, CDR2 ANQGSEA. The CDR3 runs 15 residues. V shed 7 bases and J 9 bases; nucleotides not matched to a gene: 11. This CDR3 reads CSASGTSGSVGEQFF. CDR3 nucleotide sequence: TGCAGCGCATCCGGGACTAGCGGGAGTGTGGGTGAGCAGTTCTTC.

This chain joins TRBV18 and TRBJ1-3; 8 bases are shared with TRBD1. Trimming took 3 bases from V and 0 from J; bases not matched to a gene: 7. Germline V gene lookup returns CDR1 KGHSH and CDR2 LQKENI. The CDR3 contains 17 residues. The CDR3 nucleotides are TGTGCCAGCTCACCTGGGGGACAGGCGTACTCTGGAAACACCATATATTTT. This gives the protein CASSPGGQAYSGNTIYF.

This chain joins TRBV30 and TRBJ1-2, with a possible D match to TRBD1 (5 bases). V dropped 4 bases and J dropped 8 bases, with 14 bases sitting between them. This CDR3 contains 12 residues. Germline lookup yields CDR1 GTSNPN and CDR2 SVGIG (reference sequence). CDR3 region: CAWKLRVWGYTF. The CDR3 region has the DNA TGTGCCTGGAAACTCAGGGTTTGGGGCTACACCTTC.

This chain links TRBV5-4 with TRBJ1-1; D gene ambiguous. CDR3 length equals 15 residues. Trimming removed 6 bases from V and 1 base from J, with 16 bases in between. Per germline, CDR1 SGHNT and CDR2 YYREEE (reference sequence). The DNA for the CDR3 is TGTGCCAGCACCCAGCCGGGATTAAGGAACACTGAAGCTTTCTTT. Residues: CASTQPGLRNTEAFF. Combining the CDR3 with reference TRBV5-4 and TRBJ1-1 gives the whole variable domain ETGVTQSPTHLIKTRGQQVTLRCSSQSGHNTVSWYQQALGQGPQFIFQYYREEENGRGNFPPRFSGLQFPNYSSELNVNALELDDSALYLCASTQPGLRNTEAFFGQGTRLTVV.

V and J are TRBV5-1 and TRBJ1-2; a possible D gene is TRBD1 (5 bases). CDR1 and CDR2 (germline): SGHRS, YFSETQ. The length of the CDR3 is 14 residues. V was clipped by 4 bases and J by 0 bases, with 10 bases between them. The CDR3 region is CASSPDSANYGYTF. Written as DNA, the CDR3 is TGCGCCAGCAGCCCTGACAGCGCTAACTATGGCTACACCTTC.